These T cell receptor beta chains were read from a single sample in a study of blood T cell repertoires in COVID-19. The method was immunoSEQ multiplex PCR; TCRdb's version includes in-frame clones alone and lacks a portion of them. The table records about 200,000 clones, 88% of them present only once. Source material: peripheral blood. These receptors originate from a young man with active or convalescent COVID-19. Both conserved end residues are part of each CDR3. Each record gives: V gene, D gene, J gene, clone size, CDR3 length, CDR3 DNA, CDR3 protein. The D gene is left open where the match is weak. For some rows the clone size is stated as once, few or many, or as a class when expanded; others skip it.

v_gene: TRBV18
d_gene: -
j_gene: TRBJ1-3
abundance: -
len: 16
CDR3nt: TGTGCCAGCTCACCACGGACAGAACCCTCTGGAAACACCATATATTTT
CDR3aa: CASSPRTEPSGNTIYF

v_gene: TRBV5-1
d_gene: -
j_gene: TRBJ1-6
abundance: -
len: 14
CDR3nt: TGCGCCAGCAAACCAACAGGGTACAATTCACCCCTCCACTTT
CDR3aa: CASKPTGYNSPLHF

v_gene: TRBV7-9
d_gene: TRBD1
j_gene: TRBJ1-2
abundance: -
len: 17
CDR3nt: TGTGCCAGCACCTTTAGGATATCCGACAGGGACTACTATGGCTACACCTTC
CDR3aa: CASTFRISDRDYYGYTF

v_gene: TRBV7-2
d_gene: TRBD1
j_gene: TRBJ1-1
abundance: -
len: 15
CDR3nt: TGTGCCAGCAGCCCGGGACAGACTGGAAAACTTGAAGCTTTCTTT
CDR3aa: CASSPGQTGKLEAFF

v_gene: TRBV7-3
d_gene: -
j_gene: TRBJ2-2
abundance: once
len: 17
CDR3nt: TGTGCCAGCAGCCGCAAACCCGGGGACACCAACACCGGGGAGCTGTTTTTT
CDR3aa: CASSRKPGDTNTGELFF

v_gene: TRBV5-4
d_gene: -
j_gene: TRBJ1-2
abundance: -
len: 14
CDR3nt: TGTGCCAGCAGTCCGGGTCGAGCTAACTATGGCTACACCTTC
CDR3aa: CASSPGRANYGYTF

v_gene: TRBV7-2
d_gene: TRBD2
j_gene: TRBJ2-1
abundance: -
len: 16
CDR3nt: TGTGCCAGCAGCACAGCGGGAGGGCCGCAATACAATGAGCAGTTCTTC
CDR3aa: CASSTAGGPQYNEQFF

v_gene: TRBV10-2
d_gene: TRBD1
j_gene: TRBJ2-7
abundance: -
len: 15
CDR3nt: TGCGCCAGCAGTGAAGCGGGACAGGGCTCCCTTGGGCAGTACTTC
CDR3aa: CASSEAGQGSLGQYF

v_gene: TRBV7-8
d_gene: -
j_gene: TRBJ1-2
abundance: -
len: 14
CDR3nt: TGTGCCAGCAGCTTACCTACAGGTTCTGGTGGCTACACCTTC
CDR3aa: CASSLPTGSGGYTF

v_gene: TRBV5-1
d_gene: -
j_gene: TRBJ1-5
abundance: once
len: 14
CDR3nt: TGCGCCAGCAGCTTTGATCAGGGTGGACAGCCCCAGCATTTT
CDR3aa: CASSFDQGGQPQHF

v_gene: TRBV5-1
d_gene: -
j_gene: TRBJ1-1
abundance: once
len: 15
CDR3nt: TGCGCCAGCAGCACCCTGGACATACGTCACACTGAAGCTTTCTTT
CDR3aa: CASSTLDIRHTEAFF

v_gene: TRBV25-1
d_gene: -
j_gene: TRBJ1-1
abundance: -
len: 13
CDR3nt: TGTGCCAGCAGATCAAACCCCGGTGCTGAAGCTTTCTTT
CDR3aa: CASRSNPGAEAFF

v_gene: TRBV2
d_gene: -
j_gene: TRBJ1-5
abundance: -
len: 16
CDR3nt: TGTGCCAGCAGTAAACACAGGGTAGGGGGCAATCAGCCCCAGCATTTT
CDR3aa: CASSKHRVGGNQPQHF

v_gene: TRBV6-5
d_gene: -
j_gene: TRBJ1-5
abundance: -
len: 15
CDR3nt: TGTGCCAGCAGTTTCAAGTTTACGAGCGGTCAGCCCCAGCATTTT
CDR3aa: CASSFKFTSGQPQHF

v_gene: TRBV5-1
d_gene: -
j_gene: TRBJ2-3
abundance: -
len: 14
CDR3nt: TGCGCCAGCAGCTCGGACACAAGCACAGATACGCAGTATTTT
CDR3aa: CASSSDTSTDTQYF

v_gene: TRBV19
d_gene: TRBD1
j_gene: TRBJ2-6
abundance: -
len: 17
CDR3nt: TGTGCCAGTAGTAACGGACAGGGGGCTTCCGGGGCCAACGTCCTGACTTTC
CDR3aa: CASSNGQGASGANVLTF

v_gene: TRBV6-5
d_gene: TRBD1
j_gene: TRBJ1-1
abundance: -
len: 15
CDR3nt: TGTGCCAGCAGCACCGGACAGGGATTGGACACTGAAGCTTTCTTT
CDR3aa: CASSTGQGLDTEAFF

v_gene: TRBV19
d_gene: -
j_gene: TRBJ2-3
abundance: -
len: 16
CDR3nt: TGTGCCAGTAGTTCGACACAGGGTTTCACTGGAGATACGCAGTATTTT
CDR3aa: CASSSTQGFTGDTQYF

v_gene: TRBV7-9
d_gene: -
j_gene: TRBJ1-1
abundance: once
len: 12
CDR3nt: TGTGCCAGCAGCTCGCGAAACACTGAAGCTTTCTTT
CDR3aa: CASSSRNTEAFF

v_gene: TRBV27
d_gene: -
j_gene: TRBJ1-1
abundance: -
len: 13
CDR3nt: TGTGCCAGCAGTTGGGGGGTGAACACTGAAGCTTTCTTT
CDR3aa: CASSWGVNTEAFF

v_gene: TRBV7-9
d_gene: TRBD1
j_gene: TRBJ2-7
abundance: -
len: 15
CDR3nt: TGTGCCAGCAGCCGAGGGACAGGGTCTTATGACGAGCAGTACTTC
CDR3aa: CASSRGTGSYDEQYF

v_gene: TRBV6-2/TRBV6-3
d_gene: TRBD2
j_gene: TRBJ2-1
abundance: few
len: 14
CDR3nt: TGTGCCAGCAGCGGCGGGGGGGCGTCGGATGAGCAGTTCTTC
CDR3aa: CASSGGGASDEQFF

v_gene: TRBV12-5
d_gene: -
j_gene: TRBJ1-5
abundance: once
len: 16
CDR3nt: TGTGCTAGTGGCCAATACCCAAGAGATAGCAATCAGCCCCAGCATTTT
CDR3aa: CASGQYPRDSNQPQHF

v_gene: TRBV5-1
d_gene: TRBD1
j_gene: TRBJ1-6
abundance: -
len: 15
CDR3nt: TGCGCCAGCAGCTCAACCGGGACAGGGGCTTCACCCCTCCACTTT
CDR3aa: CASSSTGTGASPLHF

v_gene: TRBV28
d_gene: TRBD2
j_gene: TRBJ2-1
abundance: -
len: 15
CDR3nt: TGTGCCAGCAGTCAAACTAGCGGGAGCGGAGATGAGCAGTTCTTC
CDR3aa: CASSQTSGSGDEQFF

v_gene: TRBV7-6
d_gene: TRBD1
j_gene: TRBJ2-3
abundance: once
len: 17
CDR3nt: TGTGCCAGCAGCAAGCAAGCCGGGACAGGGATCGCAGATACGCAGTATTTT
CDR3aa: CASSKQAGTGIADTQYF

v_gene: TRBV7-9
d_gene: TRBD2
j_gene: TRBJ2-3
abundance: -
len: 16
CDR3nt: TGTGCCACCGATTACGGACTAGCAACTAGCACAGATACGCAGTATTTT
CDR3aa: CATDYGLATSTDTQYF

v_gene: TRBV4-3
d_gene: -
j_gene: TRBJ2-1
abundance: -
len: 16
CDR3nt: TGCGCCAGCAGCCAAACTCCCTCTACCGGGGGGCGAGAGCAGTTCTTC
CDR3aa: CASSQTPSTGGREQFF